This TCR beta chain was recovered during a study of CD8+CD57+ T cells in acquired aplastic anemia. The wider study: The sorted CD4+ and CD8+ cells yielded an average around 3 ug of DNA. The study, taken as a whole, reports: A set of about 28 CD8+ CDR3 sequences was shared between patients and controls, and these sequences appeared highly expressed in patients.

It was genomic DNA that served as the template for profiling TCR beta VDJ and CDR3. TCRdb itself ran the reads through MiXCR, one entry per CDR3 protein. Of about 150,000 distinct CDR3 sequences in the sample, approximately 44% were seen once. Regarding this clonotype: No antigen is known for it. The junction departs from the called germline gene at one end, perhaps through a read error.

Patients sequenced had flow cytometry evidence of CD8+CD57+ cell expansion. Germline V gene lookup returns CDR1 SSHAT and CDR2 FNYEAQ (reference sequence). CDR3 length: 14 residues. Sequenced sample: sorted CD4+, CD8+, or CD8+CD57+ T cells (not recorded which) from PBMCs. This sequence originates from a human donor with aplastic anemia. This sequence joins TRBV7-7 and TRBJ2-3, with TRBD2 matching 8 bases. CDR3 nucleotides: TGTGCTAGCAGCTTATCAGCGGGGGTGGATACGCAGTATTTT. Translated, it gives CASSLSAGVDTQYF.